The 3 T cell receptor beta chains in this list originate from one sample, sequenced in a study of blood T cell repertoires in COVID-19 (dated by TCRdb to 2019 to 2021). The library came from the immunoSEQ multiplex PCR assay. The clones in this table, taken by TCRdb from immuneACCESS, are in-frame only. Not every clone is retained; where verified, under half of the shortfall comes from an unresolved V gene, and the cause of the rest is unknown. For this sample there are 80,000 or so clones; 80% to 90% appear just once. The leading ten clones occupy 15% to 18% of the sample. Material: peripheral blood. These receptors were obtained from an elderly woman with acute or convalescent COVID-19.

The rearrangement uses TRBV5-5 and TRBJ1-1, with D possibly being TRBD1 (5 bases). CDR1 is SGHKS, CDR2 YYEKEE, per germline (reference sequence). This CDR3 contains 14 residues. V lost 4 bases to trimming and J lost 7 bases, with 17 bases between them. Here the CDR3 reads CASSPDLQGGEAFF. DNA of the CDR3: TGTGCCAGCAGCCCCGACCTCCAGGGTGGTGAAGCTTTCTTT.

This chain links TRBV6-5 with TRBJ1-2; D possibly corresponds to TRBD1 (6 bases). The CDR3 has 14 residues. Germline CDR1 MNHEY, CDR2 SVGAGI. Trimming took off 5 bases at V and 8 bases at J, with 18 bases between the two ends. The CDR3 nucleotides are TGTGCCAGCAGTACAGGCTCCCCAGGGGCGGGCTACACCTTC. Amino acid sequence: CASSTGSPGAGYTF.

The gene calls are TRBV5-8 and TRBJ1-2; D gene uncertain. The germline V and J ends were trimmed by 4 bases and 4 bases, with 5 bases remaining between them. Germline CDR1 is SGHTS and CDR2 is YDEGEE. This CDR3 has 11 amino acids. CDR3 amino acids: CASSTGYGYTF. CDR3 DNA: TGTGCCAGCAGCACGGGCTATGGCTACACCTTC.